This T cell receptor beta chain is drawn from a study of early T cells in non-severe SARS-CoV-2 infection. Overall study context: Alpha and beta chains were unpaired, from unsorted whole-blood bulk RNA.

The V and J ends lost 2 bases and 1 base respectively, with 8 bases between them. This CDR3 has 15 residues. Per germline, CDR1 SGHTA and CDR2 FQGNSA. Molecules of cDNA were individually given unique molecular identifiers that were attached to them. MiXCR, applied by TCRdb to the 5' RACE reads, yields one record per CDR3 protein. The sample contains 100,000 to 140,000 distinct CDR3 sequences, over 8.5% of which appear only once. This receptor was obtained from an adult who was a healthcare worker with PCR-confirmed SARS-CoV-2 infection or an uninfected control (not recorded which). Material for sequencing was whole blood. This chain connects TRBV7-2 to TRBJ2-2; tentative D call: TRBD2 (6 bases). CDR3 nucleotides: TGTGCCAGCAGCTTACTAGCGCAGAACACCGGGGAGCTGTTTTTT. Amino acid sequence: CASSLLAQNTGELFF.